This passage covers 5 T cell receptor beta chains from one sample sequenced in a study of T-cell reconstitution after alpha-beta-depleted transplantation in children. Researchers prepared the TCRbeta library using unique molecular identifiers, the study reports. TCRdb reprocessed the PCR reads with MiXCR, giving one entry per CDR3 protein. The sample has 170,000 or so distinct CDR3 sequences, 6.5% to 7.5% seen once; the top ten hold 3% to 3.5%. Sample: PBMCs from the stem cell graft donor, taken from the stem cell graft. The receptors here all came from a human donor who donated a stem cell graft to a child with Wiskott-Aldrich syndrome.

This clonotype was observed many times. The chain carries TRBV7-9 and TRBJ2-7; D is ambiguous. Germline CDR1 SEHNR, CDR2 FQNEAQ (reference sequence). V was shortened by 4 bases and J by 3 bases, with 4 bases between the two germline ends. The CDR3 is 11 amino acids. The CDR3 DNA is TGTGCCAGCAGCTATGACTACGAGCAGTACTTC. This codes for CASSYDYEQYF. Drawing the rest from reference TRBV7-9 and TRBJ2-7, the complete variable domain is DTGVSQNPRHKITKRGQNVTFRCDPISEHNRLYWYRQTLGQGPEFLTYFQNEAQLEKSRLLSDRFSAERPKGSFSTLEIQRTEQGDSAMYLCASSYDYEQYFGPGTRLTVT.

Ten or more counts support this clonotype. The chain joins TRBV6-6 to TRBJ1-5; D not certain. Deletions cut 2 bases from V and 7 bases from J, with 9 bases between. Germline assignment: CDR1 MNHNY and CDR2 SVGAGI (reference sequence). There are 13 residues in the CDR3. The DNA for the CDR3 is TGTGCCAGCAGTTACACCTCCGGCCAGCCCCAGCATTTT. Translating gives CASSYTSGQPQHF.

This chain joins TRBV30 and TRBJ1-2; tentative D call: TRBD1 (5 bases). The germline V gene encodes CDR1 GTSNPN and CDR2 SVGIG (reference sequence). The CDR3 covers 16 residues. Trimming shortened V by 5 bases and J by 3 bases, and 22 bases separated the two germline ends. CDR3 region: CAWDSQRDHFDYGYTF. The CDR3 bases are TGTGCCTGGGATAGTCAGAGGGACCACTTTGACTATGGCTACACCTTC.

There are many counts of this clonotype. The chain links TRBV10-3 to TRBJ2-6; the D gene could be TRBD1 or TRBD2 (5 bases each). The V and J ends lost 8 bases and 1 base respectively, with 18 bases between them. Germline values: CDR1 ENHRY, CDR2 SYGVKD. This CDR3 comprises 17 residues. The CDR3 here is CAIQLGTISSGANVLTF. CDR3 DNA sequence: TGTGCCATCCAACTGGGGACCATCTCTTCTGGGGCCAACGTCCTGACTTTC.

The V and J genes are TRBV11-3 and TRBJ2-7; possible D gene TRBD2, 5 bases. Germline CDR1 reads SGHNT; CDR2 reads YENEEA. The CDR3 contains 14 residues. Between the trimmed V and J ends, which lost 7 bases and 7 bases, there was a span of 20 bases. CDR3 nucleotides: TGTGCCAGCACCGATGTGGTAAGGGCGGGTGAGCAGTACTTC. Protein: CASTDVVRAGEQYF.